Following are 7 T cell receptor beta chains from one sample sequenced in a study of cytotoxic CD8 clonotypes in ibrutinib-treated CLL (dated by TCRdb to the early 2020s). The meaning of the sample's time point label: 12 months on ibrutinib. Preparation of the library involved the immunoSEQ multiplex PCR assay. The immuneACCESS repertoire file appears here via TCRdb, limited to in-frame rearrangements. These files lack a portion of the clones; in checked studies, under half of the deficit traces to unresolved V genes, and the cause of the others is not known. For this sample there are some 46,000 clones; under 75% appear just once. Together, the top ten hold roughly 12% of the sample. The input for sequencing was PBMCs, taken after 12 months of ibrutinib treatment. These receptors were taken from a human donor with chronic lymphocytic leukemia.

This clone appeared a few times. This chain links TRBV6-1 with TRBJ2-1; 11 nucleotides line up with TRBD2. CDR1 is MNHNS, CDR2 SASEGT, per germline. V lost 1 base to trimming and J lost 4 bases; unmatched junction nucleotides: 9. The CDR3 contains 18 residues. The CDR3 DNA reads TGTGCCAGCAGTGAAGTCCCCATAGCGGGGGGGACGTACAATGAGCAGTTCTTC. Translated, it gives CASSEVPIAGGTYNEQFF.

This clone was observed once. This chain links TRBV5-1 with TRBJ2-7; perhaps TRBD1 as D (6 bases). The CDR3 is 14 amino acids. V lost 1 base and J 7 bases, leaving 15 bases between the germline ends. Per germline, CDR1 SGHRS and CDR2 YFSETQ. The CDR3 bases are TGCGCCAGCAGCTTGAGGACAGATTCCCCAGAGCAGTACTTC. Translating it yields CASSLRTDSPEQYF.

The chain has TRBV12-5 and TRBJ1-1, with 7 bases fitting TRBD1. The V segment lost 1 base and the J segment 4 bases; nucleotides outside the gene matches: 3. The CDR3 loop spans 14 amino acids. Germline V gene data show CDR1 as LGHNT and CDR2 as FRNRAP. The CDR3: CASGLEQGSTEAFF. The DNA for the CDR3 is TGTGCTAGTGGTTTGGAACAGGGGTCCACTGAAGCTTTCTTT. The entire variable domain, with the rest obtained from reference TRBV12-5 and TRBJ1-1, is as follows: DARVTQTPRHKVTEMGQEVTMRCQPILGHNTVFWYRQTMMQGLELLAYFRNRAPLDDSGMPKDRFSAEMPDATLATLKIQPSEPRDSAVYFCASGLEQGSTEAFFGQGTRLTVV.

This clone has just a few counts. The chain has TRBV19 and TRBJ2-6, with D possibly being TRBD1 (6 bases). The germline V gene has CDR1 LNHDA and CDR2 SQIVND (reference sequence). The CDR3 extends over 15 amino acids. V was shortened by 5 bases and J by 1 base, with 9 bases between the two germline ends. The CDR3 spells CASSSGVSGANVLTF. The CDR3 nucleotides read TGTGCCAGTAGTTCAGGGGTATCTGGGGCCAACGTCCTGACTTTC.

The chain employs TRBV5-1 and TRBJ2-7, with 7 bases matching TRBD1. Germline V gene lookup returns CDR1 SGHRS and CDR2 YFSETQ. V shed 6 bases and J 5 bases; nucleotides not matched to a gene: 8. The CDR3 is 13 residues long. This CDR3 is CASNRRQGDEQYF. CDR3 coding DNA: TGCGCCAGCAACAGACGACAGGGAGACGAGCAGTACTTC.

The CDR3 DNA sequence: TGTGCCAGCAAAGGGGGGCCTAACACCGGGGAGCTGTTTTTT. Protein product: CASKGGPNTGELFF. The chain couples TRBV10-3 to TRBJ2-2; either TRBD1 or TRBD2 may supply D (6 bases each). V dropped 10 bases and J dropped 2 bases, with 14 bases sitting between them. Germline loops: CDR1 ENHRY, CDR2 SYGVKD. The CDR3 has 14 residues.

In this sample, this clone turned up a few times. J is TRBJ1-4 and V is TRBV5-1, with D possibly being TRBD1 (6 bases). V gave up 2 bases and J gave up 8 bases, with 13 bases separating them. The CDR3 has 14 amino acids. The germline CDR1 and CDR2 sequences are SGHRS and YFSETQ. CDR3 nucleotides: TGCGCCAGCAGCTTCGGGACACAAAAAGAAAAACTGTTTTTT. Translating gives CASSFGTQKEKLFF.